This T cell receptor (beta chain) was identified during a study of long-term antiretroviral therapy in people with HIV (dated by TCRdb to the early 2020s). For the wider study: The earliest samples were collected about a decade before the 2015 WHO recommendation for immediate ART, when ART was typically delayed until CD4 counts fell. Whether ART initiation and durable HIV suppression were associated with changes in peripheral blood TRB repertoire composition and diversity was tested in a retrospective serial study. A total of 192 cryopreserved PBMC samples were contributed to the cohort by 30 adults with confirmed HIV infection, with samples collected serially over a mean of roughly six years (range 1-12). Among the 30 to 35 participants with HIV, roughly eleven were female. Test extractions of a monoclonal T-cell line alongside some 35 polyclonal samples showed no cross-contamination during QIAcube processing. General conclusions and limits of the study: The samples span the years 2004 to 2017, and the ART regimens used may be less effective than current regimens. Limited PBMC availability meant only the TCR beta chain was sequenced, without alpha chain pairing. Expanded TRB clones identified before ART initiation dominated the repertoire across all time points, though the dominance fluctuated and decreased in many PLHIV after ART. Starting ART was linked to a significant rise in TRB diversity, yet even after long-term ART the diversity remained significantly lower than in transplant donor controls. Unsorted PBMC were profiled instead of sorted CD4+ and CD8+ T cells because pre-ART samples had limited cell numbers. Inferences about post-ART repertoire changes are limited because no data were available on ART adherence, viral resistance or therapy changes. HIV repertoires had narrower CDR3 length ranges than controls, and the network structure suggested an antigen-experienced repertoire that shifted only slightly toward naive after ART.

The immunoSEQ hsTCRB v3.0 assay was used at survey level resolution to sequence the TRB variable region. The target sequencing depth for TRB was about 35,000-50,000 T-cell genomes per sample. Pooled TRB libraries were sequenced on an Illumina MiSeq with a v3 150-cycle kit. In the source study's methods: Analysis of repertoires was carried out in R inside a reproducible Nextflow workflow spanning QC, data transformation and analysis. LymphoSeq2, an R package for AIRR-Seq data exploration, was used to implement custom analyses. After excluding a handful of samples that yielded fewer than 5000 total TRB sequences, fewer than 200 HIV repertoires remained for analysis. Among the 180 or so HIV repertoires that were kept, roughly 58 were collected before ART initiation and more than 120 were collected after ART initiation. Repertoires were downsampled to 5000 TRB nucleotide sequences, with summary statistics averaged over 100 downsampling iterations. The analysis kept only TRB sequences whose CDR3 regions were at least seven amino acids long. Diversity was measured with a Shannon entropy-derived clonality score and the Gini coefficient. In repertoire networks, the top 5000 CDR3 amino acid sequences were linked whenever an edit distance of one separated two sequences. GLIPH2 predicted antigen specificity groups and MHC restriction for TRB CDR3 amino acid sequences. Known CMV, EBV, HIV or tissue antigen associations were flagged by matching CDR3 amino acid sequences against VDJdb and McPAS-TCR. Pre-ART, post-ART and control groups were compared with Wilcoxon signed-rank tests and Holm-Bonferroni correction. TCRdb provides this immuneACCESS table in a form limited to in-frame rearrangements. Some clones are lacking; in checked studies, under half of them reflect an unresolved V gene, and why the rest are absent is not known. V, J and clone size are taken as reported in that table, and D and trimming were inferred from the DNA itself. This sample comprises 17,000 or so clones, roughly 80% of them detected only once. Roughly 15% of the sample rests with the top ten.

Note on this clone: The target of this receptor is not known. No much larger clone is present one base from it, and per-base qualities are unavailable.

To be included, a participant needed at least one PBMC sample from before ART initiation plus at least two post-ART samples. Every participant with HIV received treatment in the United States of America. Before DNA extraction, cryopreserved samples of roughly 1-10 million PBMC were thawed and washed. At the time of the earliest PBMC sample, participants with HIV were aged between roughly 20 and 55 years. Each participant contributed PBMC samples from 1-4 timepoints before ART initiation and 2-8 timepoints after ART initiation, with a median of 7 samples. For every participant, serial HIV viral load, CD4+ T-cell count, ART history and demographic data were obtained. A Qiagen kit on a QIAcube was used to extract genomic DNA from unsorted PBMC, with samples processed in batches of 12. V and J lose 6 bases and 0 bases, and a span of 12 bases separates them. The germline V gene (reference sequence) sets CDR1 to LNHDA and CDR2 to SQIVND. Measured from the cysteine to the phenylalanine, the CDR3 is 15 residues long. Here the CDR3 DNA is all that survives: 45 bases in frame from base 1.

The source of this sequence is a man aged 25 to 40 with HIV. The specimen comprised unsorted PBMCs, sampled approximately 14 months before starting antiretroviral therapy. The chain is encoded by TRBV19 joined to TRBJ1-5; the D gene is perhaps TRBD1, from 6 matching bases. The nucleotides are TGTGCCAGTAGGCAGGGGTCGGATAGCAATCAGCCCCAGCATTTT. This yields the protein CASRQGSDSNQPQHF. The reference TRBV19 and TRBJ1-5 proteins fill in what lies around the CDR3, so the full variable domain reads DGGITQSPKYLFRKEGQNVTLSCEQNLNHDAMYWYRQDPGQGLRLIYYSQIVNDFQKGDIAEGYSVSREKKESFPLTVTSAQKNPTAFYLCASRQGSDSNQPQHFGDGTRLSIL.